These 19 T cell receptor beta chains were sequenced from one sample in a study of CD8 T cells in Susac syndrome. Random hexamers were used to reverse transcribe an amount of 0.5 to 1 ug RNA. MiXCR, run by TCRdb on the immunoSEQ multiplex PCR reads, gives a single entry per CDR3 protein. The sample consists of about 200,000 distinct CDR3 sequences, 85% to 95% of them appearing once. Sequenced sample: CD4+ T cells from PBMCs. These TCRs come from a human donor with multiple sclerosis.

CDR3 DNA sequence: TGCAGTGCTAGAGGAGAAGGGGGCTCAGATACGCAGTATTTT. This gives the protein CSARGEGGSDTQYF. The chain has TRBV20-1 and TRBJ2-3, with TRBD1 matching 7 bases. This CDR3 is built from 14 residues. Per the germline V gene, CDR1 is DFQATT and CDR2 is SNEGSKA (reference sequence). Losses at the gene ends were 1 base for V and 4 bases for J; bases not matched to a gene: 5.

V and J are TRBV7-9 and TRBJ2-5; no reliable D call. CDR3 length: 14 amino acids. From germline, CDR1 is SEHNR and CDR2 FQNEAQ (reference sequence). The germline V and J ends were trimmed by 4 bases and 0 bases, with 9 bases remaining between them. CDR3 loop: CASSSLPNQETQYF. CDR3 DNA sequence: TGTGCCAGCAGCTCCCTACCAAACCAAGAGACCCAGTACTTC.

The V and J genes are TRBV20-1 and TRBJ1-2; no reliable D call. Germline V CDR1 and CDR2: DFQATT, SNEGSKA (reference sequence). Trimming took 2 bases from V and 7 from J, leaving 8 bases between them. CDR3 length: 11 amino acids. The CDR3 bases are TGCAGTGCTAGAACGGACTCTGGCTACACCTTC. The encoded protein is CSARTDSGYTF.

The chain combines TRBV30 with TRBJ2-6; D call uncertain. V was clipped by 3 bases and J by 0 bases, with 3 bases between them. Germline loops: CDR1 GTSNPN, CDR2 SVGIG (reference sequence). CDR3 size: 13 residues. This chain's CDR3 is CAWRSSGANVLTF. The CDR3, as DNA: TGTGCCTGGAGGAGCTCTGGGGCCAACGTCCTGACTTTC.

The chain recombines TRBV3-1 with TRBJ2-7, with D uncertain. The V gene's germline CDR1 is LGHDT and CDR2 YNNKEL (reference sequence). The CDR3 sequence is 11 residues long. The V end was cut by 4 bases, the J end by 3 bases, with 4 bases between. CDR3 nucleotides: TGTGCCAGCAGCCGGATCTACGAGCAGTACTTC. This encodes CASSRIYEQYF.

CDR3 region: CASTLTRASYNEQFF. In DNA, the CDR3 is TGTGCCAGCACCCTGACACGGGCTTCCTACAATGAGCAGTTCTTC. V usage is TRBV6-5 and J usage is TRBJ2-1; no clear D gene. The CDR3 totals 15 residues. In germline, CDR1 is MNHEY, CDR2 SVGAGI. V gave up 7 bases and J gave up 1 base, with 14 bases separating them.

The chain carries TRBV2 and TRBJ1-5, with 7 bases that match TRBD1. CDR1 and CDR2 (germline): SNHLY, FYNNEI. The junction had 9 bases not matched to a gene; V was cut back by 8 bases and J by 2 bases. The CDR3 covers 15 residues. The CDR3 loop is CASAVRQGGNQPQHF. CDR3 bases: TGTGCCAGCGCGGTAAGACAGGGAGGCAATCAGCCCCAGCATTTT. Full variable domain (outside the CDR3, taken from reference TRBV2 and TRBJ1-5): EPEVTQTPSHQVTQMGQEVILRCVPISNHLYFYWYRQILGQKVEFLVSFYNNEISEKSEIFDDQFSVERPDGSNFTLKIRSTKLEDSAMYFCASAVRQGGNQPQHFGDGTRLSIL.

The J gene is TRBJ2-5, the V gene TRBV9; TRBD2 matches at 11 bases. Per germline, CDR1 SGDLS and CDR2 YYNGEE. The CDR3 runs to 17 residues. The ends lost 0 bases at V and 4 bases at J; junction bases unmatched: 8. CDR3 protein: CASSVGIAGGPGETQYF. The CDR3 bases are TGTGCCAGCAGCGTAGGGATAGCGGGGGGGCCCGGAGAGACCCAGTACTTC.

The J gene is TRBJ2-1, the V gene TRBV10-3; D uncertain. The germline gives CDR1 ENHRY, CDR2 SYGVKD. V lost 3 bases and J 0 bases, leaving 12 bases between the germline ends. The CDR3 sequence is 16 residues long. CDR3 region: CAISDSTRGSYNEQFF. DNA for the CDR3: TGTGCCATCAGTGACTCGACGCGAGGCTCCTACAATGAGCAGTTCTTC.

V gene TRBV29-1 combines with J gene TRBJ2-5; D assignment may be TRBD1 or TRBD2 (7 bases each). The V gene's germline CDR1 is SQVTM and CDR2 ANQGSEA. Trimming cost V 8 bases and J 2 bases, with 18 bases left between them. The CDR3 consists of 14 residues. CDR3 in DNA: TGCAGCATTCGACAGGGAGGGGTACAAGAGACCCAGTACTTC. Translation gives CSIRQGGVQETQYF.

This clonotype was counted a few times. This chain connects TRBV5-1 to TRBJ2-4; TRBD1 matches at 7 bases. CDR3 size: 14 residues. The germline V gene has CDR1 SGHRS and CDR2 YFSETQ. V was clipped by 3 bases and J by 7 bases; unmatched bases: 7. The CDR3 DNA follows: TGCGCCAGCAGCTCCACCGGGACAGAGAACATTCAGTACTTC. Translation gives CASSSTGTENIQYF.

CDR3: CAWAPRANEQFF. CDR3 bases: TGTGCCTGGGCCCCCCGAGCGAATGAGCAGTTCTTC. The chain combines TRBV30 with TRBJ2-1; no clear D gene. V lost 5 bases and J lost 7, with 12 bases in between. This CDR3 is 12 amino acids long. The germline V gene encodes CDR1 GTSNPN and CDR2 SVGIG (reference sequence). Together with reference TRBV30 and TRBJ2-1, the CDR3 gives the full variable domain: SQTIHQWPATLVQPVGSPLSLECTVEGTSNPNLYWYRQAAGRGLQLLFYSVGIGQISSEVPQNLSASRPQDRQFILSSKKLLLSDSGFYLCAWAPRANEQFFGPGTRLTVL.

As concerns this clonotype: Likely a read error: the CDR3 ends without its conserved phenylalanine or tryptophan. This CDR3 is CASTTRDTTEAFL. The DNA of the CDR3 is TGTGCCAGCACCACCCGGGACACCACTGAAGCTTTCCTT. V gene TRBV12-3 or TRBV12-4 combines with J gene TRBJ1-1, with D perhaps TRBD1 (6 bases). V lost 7 bases and J 4 bases, leaving 13 bases between the germline ends. CDR3 length equals 13 residues.

The CDR3 nucleotides are TGTGCCAGCACCGGGACAGGGTACAATGAGCAGTTCTTC. It codes for CASTGTGYNEQFF. This chain links TRBV7-6 with TRBJ2-1; TRBD1 aligns across 9 bases. The CDR3 totals 13 residues. Germline CDR1 reads SGHVS; CDR2 reads FNYEAQ. J gave up 4 bases and V 7 bases, and 2 bases lay outside the gene matches.

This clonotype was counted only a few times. In DNA, the CDR3 is TGTGCCAGCAGCCATGCGGGGGAGCAGTTCTTC. Translated: CASSHAGEQFF. The chain recombines TRBV3-1 with TRBJ2-1; D perhaps matches TRBD2 (6 bases). This CDR3 is built from 11 residues. The V gene's germline CDR1 is LGHDT and CDR2 YNNKEL (reference sequence). Trimming removed 3 bases from V and 10 bases from J, with 7 bases in between.

Here the CDR3 reads CASSESGRGDNSPLHF. In nucleotides, the CDR3 is TGCGCCAGCAGTGAGTCGGGCAGGGGCGATAATTCACCCCTCCACTTT. The chain uses TRBV10-2 and TRBJ1-6; D is possibly TRBD1 (6 bases). The V end lost 0 bases, the J end lost 5 bases, and 11 bases lay between the germline ends. CDR1 and CDR2 from the germline V gene are WSHSY and SAAADI. The CDR3 extends over 16 amino acids.

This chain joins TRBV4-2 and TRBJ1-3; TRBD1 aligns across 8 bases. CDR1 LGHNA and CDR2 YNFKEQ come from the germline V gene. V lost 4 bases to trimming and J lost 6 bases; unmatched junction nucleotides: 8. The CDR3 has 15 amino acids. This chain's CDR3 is CASSRNMDRVNTIYF. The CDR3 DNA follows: TGTGCCAGCAGCCGAAATATGGACAGGGTAAACACCATATATTTT.

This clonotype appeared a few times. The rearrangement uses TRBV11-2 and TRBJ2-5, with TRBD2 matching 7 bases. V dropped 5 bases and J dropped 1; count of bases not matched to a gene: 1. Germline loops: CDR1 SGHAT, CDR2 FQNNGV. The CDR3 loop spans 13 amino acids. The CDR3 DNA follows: TGTGCCAGCAGCCGCGGGAGCCAAGAGACCCAGTACTTC. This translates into CASSRGSQETQYF. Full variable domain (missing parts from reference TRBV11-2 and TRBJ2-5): EAGVAQSPRYKIIEKRQSVAFWCNPISGHATLYWYQQILGQGPKLLIQFQNNGVVDDSQLPKDRFSAERLKGVDSTLKIQPAKLEDSAVYLCASSRGSQETQYFGPGTRLLVL.

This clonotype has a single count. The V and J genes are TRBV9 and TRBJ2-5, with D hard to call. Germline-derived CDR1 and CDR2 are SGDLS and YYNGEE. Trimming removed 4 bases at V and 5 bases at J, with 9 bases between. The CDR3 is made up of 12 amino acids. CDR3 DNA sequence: TGTGCCAGCAGCAGAATCGATGAGACCCAGTACTTC. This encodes CASSRIDETQYF.